The TCR beta chain under discussion was sequenced for a study of STAT5B mutations in CD4+ large granular lymphocyte leukemia. The CDR3 length is 13 residues. Germline V CDR1 and CDR2: MNHNY, SVGAGI (reference sequence). V gave up 0 bases and J gave up 6 bases, with 9 bases separating them. The data were produced by immunoSEQ multiplex PCR, yet TCRdb's version contains in-frame clones alone and is incomplete. This table holds more than 30,000 clones, less than 90% found once. The genes are TRBV6-6 and TRBJ2-7; no definite D call. Sequences were obtained from CD4+ T cells from blood buffy coats. This TCR came from a human donor in good health. CDR3 in amino acids: CASSYSQVAEQYF. The CDR3, as DNA: TGTGCCAGCAGTTACTCGCAGGTAGCCGAGCAGTACTTC.